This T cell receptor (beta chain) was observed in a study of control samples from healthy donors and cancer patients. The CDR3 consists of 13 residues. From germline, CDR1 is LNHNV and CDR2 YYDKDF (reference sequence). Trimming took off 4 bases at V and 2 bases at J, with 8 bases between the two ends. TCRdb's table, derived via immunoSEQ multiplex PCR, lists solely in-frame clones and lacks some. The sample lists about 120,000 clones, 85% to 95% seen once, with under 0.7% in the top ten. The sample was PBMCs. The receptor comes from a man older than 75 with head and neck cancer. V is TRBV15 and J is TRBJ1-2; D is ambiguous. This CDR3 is CATSKAPNYGYTF. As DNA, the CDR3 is TGTGCCACCAGCAAGGCCCCCAACTATGGCTACACCTTC.